The next 2 T cell receptor beta chains were all read from a single sample in a study of vaccination and CD4 T cells after COVID-19. These receptors lack a known antigen. An Oncomine TCR Beta short-read assay was used to sequence the DNA from cultured CD4+ T cells. MiXCR was run by TCRdb on the PCR reads, yielding one entry per CDR3 protein. Altogether 15,000 to 20,000 distinct CDR3 sequences are present, more than 50% being singletons, with the ten largest covering about 15%. As for treatment: approximately 10-day PBMC culture with coronavirus spike peptide pools or control peptides (ViraFEST assay). The sample here was CD4+ T cells from blood, cultured in vitro, taken before SARS-CoV-2 vaccination. The receptor source for this set is a human donor who had recovered from COVID-19.

Only a few counts were recorded for this clonotype. This sequence joins TRBV6-1 and TRBJ1-5, with D possibly matching TRBD1 (6 bases). This CDR3 has 15 residues. CDR1 MNHNS and CDR2 SASEGT come from the germline V gene. Trimming stripped 5 bases from V and 1 base from J, with 12 bases between. In nucleotides, the CDR3 is TGTGCCAGCAGTAGGGGGGGTAGGAGCAATCAGCCCCAGCATTTT. Amino acids: CASSRGGRSNQPQHF.

The chain recombines TRBV6-1 with TRBJ2-7, with 10 positions matching TRBD2. The ends lost 6 bases at V and 2 bases at J; junction bases unmatched: 10. The CDR3 extends over 16 amino acids. Germline V gene sequence: CDR1 MNHNS, CDR2 SASEGT. The CDR3 DNA sequence: TGTGCCAGCAGCCTCACTCCTAGCGGGGGAGCCTACGAGCAGTACTTC. Its translation: CASSLTPSGGAYEQYF.